Below, 26 T cell receptor beta chains from the same sample are listed, as sequenced in a study of CD8 T cells in Susac syndrome. After extraction with the RNeasy kit, 0.5 to 1 ug of the RNA was reverse transcribed using random hexamers. TCRdb independently ran MiXCR on the immunoSEQ multiplex PCR reads; one entry per CDR3 protein. The sample carries under 200,000 distinct CDR3 sequences, approximately 96% recorded once. Sequencing was done on a sample of CD8+ T cells from PBMCs. These receptors all come from a human donor with multiple sclerosis.

The chain couples TRBV2 to TRBJ2-1, with no clear D. The CDR3 extends over 11 amino acids. Germline-derived CDR1 and CDR2 are SNHLY and FYNNEI. V lost 6 bases and J lost 13, with 13 bases in between. In nucleotides, the CDR3 is TGTGCCAGCAGGGATCGACTCTCACAGTTCTTC. Its protein product is CASRDRLSQFF.

This clonotype was recorded once. This chain links TRBV5-1 with TRBJ2-1, with TRBD2 matching 13 bases. Germline V CDR1 and CDR2: SGHRS, YFSETQ. The CDR3 is made up of 20 amino acids. Trimming removed 3 bases from V and 0 bases from J; junction bases left unmatched: 12. CDR3 DNA sequence: TGCGCCAGCAGCTACTTCTCCCGGACTAGCGGGAGTCCCTCCTACAATGAGCAGTTCTTC. Its protein is CASSYFSRTSGSPSYNEQFF.

The J gene is TRBJ2-3, the V gene TRBV15; D is ambiguous. Between the trimmed V and J ends, which lost 0 bases and 0 bases, there was a span of 10 bases. Germline lookup yields CDR1 LNHNV and CDR2 YYDKDF (reference sequence). The CDR3 has 16 residues. CDR3 in amino acids: CATSRDPADSTDTQYF. CDR3 DNA sequence: TGTGCCACCAGCAGAGATCCGGCGGATAGCACAGATACGCAGTATTTT.

The rearrangement links TRBV7-9 to TRBJ2-5; TRBD2 aligns across 8 bases. This CDR3 comprises 15 residues. Germline lookup yields CDR1 SEHNR and CDR2 FQNEAQ (reference sequence). Germline trimming cut 5 bases from V and 4 bases from J; bases unmatched to any gene: 9. The CDR3 DNA is TGTGCCAGCAGCGCCTTCCGGGGGGGCTCAGAGACCCAGTACTTC. It yields the protein CASSAFRGGSETQYF.

The chain uses TRBV20-1 and TRBJ2-7; TRBD1 matches at 7 bases. Looked up from germline, CDR1 is DFQATT and CDR2 is SNEGSKA (reference sequence). V shed 0 bases, J shed 2 bases, and the junction held 7 bases outside the gene matches. CDR3 size: 15 residues. CDR3: CSARDPGQLTYEQYF. The CDR3 DNA reads as TGCAGTGCTAGAGATCCGGGACAGTTAACCTACGAGCAGTACTTC.

This CDR3 reads CASSVDREGAFF. Written as DNA, the CDR3 is TGTGCCAGCAGCGTGGACAGGGAAGGAGCTTTCTTT. The V call is TRBV5-6, the J call TRBJ1-1, with 8 bases lining up with TRBD1. V lost 4 bases, J lost 10 bases, and 6 bases stayed unmatched. Germline CDR1 reads SGHDT; CDR2 reads YYEEEE. This CDR3 has 12 amino acids.

The chain is built from TRBV4-1 and TRBJ2-3; tentatively, D is TRBD1 (5 bases). In germline, CDR1 is MGHRA, CDR2 YSYEKL. CDR3 length: 17 residues. Trimming shortened V by 0 bases and J by 0 bases, and 13 bases separated the two germline ends. The CDR3 here is CASSQDWARDSTDTQYF. The DNA for the CDR3 is TGCGCCAGCAGCCAAGACTGGGCCAGGGATAGCACAGATACGCAGTATTTT.

Here the CDR3 reads CASGPGQYYEQYF. The CDR3 DNA follows: TGTGCCAGCGGGCCGGGACAGTACTACGAGCAGTACTTC. This chain uses TRBV7-9 with TRBJ2-7, with 7 bases lining up with TRBD1. There are 13 residues in the CDR3. Germline V CDR1 and CDR2: SEHNR, FQNEAQ (reference sequence). V was pared by 8 bases and J by 3 bases, with 7 bases of the junction left unmatched.

This rearrangement joins TRBV27 to TRBJ2-3; 7 bases are shared with TRBD2. Germline V CDR1 and CDR2: MNHEY, SMNVEV (reference sequence). The CDR3 has 15 residues. Trimming cost V 4 bases and J 2 bases; bases outside gene matches: 6. CDR3 loop: CASSSSLAATDTQYF. The DNA for the CDR3 is TGTGCCAGCAGTTCTTCCCTAGCGGCCACAGATACGCAGTATTTT.

The CDR3 here is CASSSTGTSDEETQYF. Here the CDR3 DNA reads TGTGCCAGCAGCTCTACCGGGACTAGTGACGAAGAGACCCAGTACTTC. The V gene is TRBV7-9, the J gene TRBJ2-5, with TRBD2 matching 8 bases. Germline loops: CDR1 SEHNR, CDR2 FQNEAQ (reference sequence). This CDR3 contains 16 residues. Trimming at V came to 4 bases and at J to 3 bases, leaving 10 bases not matched to a gene. Looking up the rest from reference TRBV7-9 and TRBJ2-5 gives the full variable domain: DTGVSQNPRHKITKRGQNVTFRCDPISEHNRLYWYRQTLGQGPEFLTYFQNEAQLEKSRLLSDRFSAERPKGSFSTLEIQRTEQGDSAMYLCASSSTGTSDEETQYFGPGTRLLVL.

The CDR3 loop reads CASSLHPGHESSYNSPLHF. The DNA of the CDR3 is TGTGCCAGCAGCCTACACCCGGGACACGAGAGCTCCTATAATTCACCCCTCCACTTT. The chain links TRBV7-8 to TRBJ1-6; a weak D match, TRBD1 (6 bases). The CDR3 sequence is 19 residues long. V was cut by 5 bases and J by 0 bases, with 20 bases left in between. Germline values: CDR1 SGHVS, CDR2 FQNEAQ.

This chain joins TRBV6-5 and TRBJ2-5; D remains unclear. The CDR3 runs to 13 residues. Deletions cut 2 bases from V and 3 bases from J, with 7 bases between. Germline V gene lookup returns CDR1 MNHEY and CDR2 SVGAGI. CDR3 loop: CASSYGQEETQYF. Here the CDR3 DNA reads TGTGCCAGCAGTTACGGTCAGGAAGAGACCCAGTACTTC.

The chain has TRBV24-1 and TRBJ2-1; no clear D. Germline assignment: CDR1 KGHDR and CDR2 SFDVKD. This CDR3 comprises 12 residues. Trimming cost V 4 bases and J 8 bases, with 8 bases left between them. CDR3 in amino acids: CATSDSGYEQFF. DNA of the CDR3: TGTGCCACCAGTGACAGTGGATATGAGCAGTTCTTC.

The chain recombines TRBV28 with TRBJ2-5; the D gene could be TRBD1 or TRBD2 (5 bases each). Looked up from germline, CDR1 is MDHEN and CDR2 is SYDVKM. CDR3 length: 16 amino acids. With 3 bases removed from V and 5 bases from J, the gap between germline ends came to 19 bases. The CDR3, as DNA: TGTGCCAGCAGTTTTAGAGGGTTAAGGGGCTTCGAGACCCAGTACTTC. This translates into CASSFRGLRGFETQYF.

V gene TRBV5-1 combines with J gene TRBJ2-3; D is possibly TRBD2 (5 bases). With 2 bases removed from V and 0 bases from J, the gap between germline ends came to 25 bases. Germline CDR1 reads SGHRS; CDR2 reads YFSETQ. There are 20 residues in the CDR3. The CDR3, as DNA: TGCGCCAGCAGCTTTAGACCGTGGTCCGAACTCGGGGATAGCACAGATACGCAGTATTTT. It codes for CASSFRPWSELGDSTDTQYF.

The chain couples TRBV6-1 to TRBJ2-5, with D perhaps matching TRBD1 (5 bases). Between the trimmed V and J ends, which lost 5 bases and 5 bases, there was a span of 9 bases. CDR3 length equals 12 residues. Germline V gene sequence: CDR1 MNHNS, CDR2 SASEGT. CDR3 coding DNA: TGTGCCAGCAGTTGGGGCGCCGAGACCCAGTACTTC. Translating it yields CASSWGAETQYF.

This chain joins TRBV12-3 or TRBV12-4 and TRBJ2-7, with TRBD1 as a possible D gene (5 bases). The V end was cut by 3 bases, the J end by 5 bases, with 11 bases between. The CDR3 contains 13 residues. CDR3 nucleotide sequence: TGTGCCAGCAGTTTCCAGGGTGGCGACGAGCAGTACTTC. Protein sequence: CASSFQGGDEQYF.

CDR3 loop: CANSTGGRDQPQHF. DNA of the CDR3: TGTGCCAACTCGACAGGGGGCAGAGATCAGCCCCAGCATTTT. V gene TRBV27 combines with J gene TRBJ1-5; 10 bases line up with TRBD1. CDR3 length: 14 residues. The junction had 8 bases not matched to a gene; V was cut back by 10 bases and J by 5 bases. Germline CDR1 reads MNHEY; CDR2 reads SMNVEV (reference sequence).

V and J are TRBV25-1 and TRBJ1-1; the D is unclear. V lost 2 bases to trimming and J lost 11 bases, with 12 bases between them. CDR1 and CDR2 (germline): MGHDK, SYGVNS. The length of the CDR3 is 12 residues. The CDR3 DNA reads as TGTGCCAGCAGTGAAAACAGCCTGGGGGCTTTCTTT. Protein: CASSENSLGAFF.

J is TRBJ2-3 and V is TRBV5-1, with D perhaps TRBD2 (7 bases). Germline V gene lookup returns CDR1 SGHRS and CDR2 YFSETQ. The CDR3 consists of 16 residues. V shed 1 base and J shed 2 bases, with 14 bases lying between them. The CDR3 spells CASSLRGGALTDTQYF. CDR3 in DNA: TGCGCCAGCAGCTTGAGGGGGGGCGCCCTCACAGATACGCAGTATTTT.

The chain uses TRBV7-9 and TRBJ2-3; 8 bases map to TRBD2. Looked up from germline, CDR1 is SEHNR and CDR2 is FQNEAQ (reference sequence). V shed 1 base, J shed 1 base, and the junction held 1 base outside the gene matches. There are 15 residues in the CDR3. The CDR3 protein is CASSLVTSGTDTQYF. CDR3 nucleotides: TGTGCCAGCAGCTTAGTGACTAGCGGCACAGATACGCAGTATTTT. The complete variable domain, with remaining parts taken from reference TRBV7-9 and TRBJ2-3, reads DTGVSQNPRHKITKRGQNVTFRCDPISEHNRLYWYRQTLGQGPEFLTYFQNEAQLEKSRLLSDRFSAERPKGSFSTLEIQRTEQGDSAMYLCASSLVTSGTDTQYFGPGTRLTVL.

V usage is TRBV5-6 and J usage is TRBJ2-7, with 7 bases that match TRBD2. Trimming removed 2 bases from V and 2 bases from J; junction bases left unmatched: 13. The CDR3 has 17 amino acids. Per germline, CDR1 SGHDT and CDR2 YYEEEE. In DNA form, the CDR3 reads TGTGCCAGCAGCTTATTCTACCCGGCTAGCGGAACCTACGAGCAGTACTTC. Translation gives CASSLFYPASGTYEQYF. Full variable domain (missing parts from reference TRBV5-6 and TRBJ2-7): DAGVTQSPTHLIKTRGQQVTLRCSPKSGHDTVSWYQQALGQGPQFIFQYYEEEERQRGNFPDRFSGHQFPNYSSELNVNALLLGDSALYLCASSLFYPASGTYEQYFGPGTRLTVT.

This chain joins TRBV3-1 and TRBJ1-2, with D unresolved. CDR1 and CDR2 from the germline V gene are LGHDT and YNNKEL (reference sequence). Trimming left V 0 bases short and J 6 bases short, with 11 bases between. The length of the CDR3 is 14 residues. The CDR3 DNA follows: TGTGCCAGCAGCCAAGAACCCAGCTTGGATGGCTACACCTTC. Translation: CASSQEPSLDGYTF.

The chain has TRBV29-1 and TRBJ2-2, with 7 bases lining up with TRBD1. Per germline, CDR1 SQVTM and CDR2 ANQGSEA. The V and J ends lost 3 bases and 2 bases, in that order; junction bases with no gene match: 3. The CDR3 runs 14 residues. This CDR3 is CSVEGQKNTGELFF. The CDR3 nucleotides are TGCAGCGTTGAGGGACAGAAAAACACCGGGGAGCTGTTTTTT.

The rearrangement uses TRBV4-1 and TRBJ1-5; 9 bases line up with TRBD1. There are 14 residues in the CDR3. V dropped 1 base and J dropped 11; count of bases not matched to a gene: 6. Germline V gives CDR1 MGHRA, CDR2 YSYEKL. The CDR3 reads CASSQATGGPAQHF. Here the CDR3 DNA reads TGCGCCAGCAGCCAAGCTACAGGGGGCCCGGCCCAGCATTTT.

The gene calls are TRBV2 and TRBJ1-5; D is possibly TRBD1 (5 bases). Germline loops: CDR1 SNHLY, CDR2 FYNNEI. The ends were cut back, 8 bases at V and 0 bases at J, with 14 bases in the middle. CDR3 length equals 15 residues. CDR3 sequence: CASLEGQYSNQPQHF. CDR3 bases: TGTGCCAGCCTAGAGGGGCAGTATAGCAATCAGCCCCAGCATTTT.